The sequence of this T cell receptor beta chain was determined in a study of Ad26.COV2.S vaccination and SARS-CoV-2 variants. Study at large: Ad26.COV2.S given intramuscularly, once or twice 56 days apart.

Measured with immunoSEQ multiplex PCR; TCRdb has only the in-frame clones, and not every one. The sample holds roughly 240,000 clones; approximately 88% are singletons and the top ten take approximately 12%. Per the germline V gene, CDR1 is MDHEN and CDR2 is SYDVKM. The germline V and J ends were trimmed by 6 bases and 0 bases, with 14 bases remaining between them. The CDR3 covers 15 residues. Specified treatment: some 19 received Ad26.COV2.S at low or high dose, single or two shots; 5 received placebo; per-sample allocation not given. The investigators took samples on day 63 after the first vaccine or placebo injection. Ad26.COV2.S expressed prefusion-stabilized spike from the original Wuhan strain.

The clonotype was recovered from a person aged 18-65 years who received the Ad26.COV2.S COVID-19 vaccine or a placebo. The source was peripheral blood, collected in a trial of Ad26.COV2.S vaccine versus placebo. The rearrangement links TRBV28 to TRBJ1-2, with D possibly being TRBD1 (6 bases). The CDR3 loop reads CASRTQGLTNYGYTF. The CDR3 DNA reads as TGTGCCAGCAGGACACAGGGCCTTACTAACTATGGCTACACCTTC.